This T cell receptor (beta chain) was captured in a study of blood T cell repertoires in COVID-19. Study details: Both acute and convalescent COVID-19 samples were obtained from the United States, Italy and Spain. From T cells, B-cell-depleted T cells, or PBMCs came the material, which was cDNA or gDNA.

CDR1 is LGHDT, CDR2 YNNKEL, per germline (reference sequence). Trimming took 0 bases from V and 5 from J, leaving 7 bases between them. The CDR3 is made up of 13 amino acids. In the original workflow: Reference gene primer amplification yielded estimated nucleated cell counts. Profiling relied on immunoSEQ multiplex PCR, and the TCRdb table lists in-frame clones only, not all of them. Clone size and the V and J calls come from that table; the DNA yielded D and trimming. The sample records roughly 280,000 clones, 84% being singletons. This rearrangement joins TRBV3-1 (or the pseudogene TRBV3-2) to TRBJ1-1; D unresolved. Material for sequencing was peripheral blood. This receptor was taken from a man aged 60 to 75 with acute or convalescent COVID-19. Written as DNA, the CDR3 is TGTGCCAGCAGCCAAGATCCCCGGACTGAAGCTTTCTTT. Amino acid sequence: CASSQDPRTEAFF.